What follows are 18 T cell receptor beta chains derived from one specimen sequenced in a study of T cell repertoires in cytomegalovirus infection. Each CDR3 protein gets one entry after TCRdb re-called the reads with MiXCR. The table includes roughly 500,000 distinct CDR3 sequences, 15% to 20% detected once. The sample consisted of CD8+ T cells from PBMCs. The receptors stem from a human donor in good health (CMV status not recorded). Some clones in this sample may be carry-over from other donors' samples.

In this sample, this clonotype turned up many times. The V call is TRBV19, the J call TRBJ2-2, with TRBD2 matching 9 bases. CDR3 size: 19 residues. Looked up from germline, CDR1 is LNHDA and CDR2 is SQIVND (reference sequence). V lost 1 base, J lost 1 base, and 10 bases stayed unmatched. CDR3 nucleotide sequence: TGTGCCAGTAGTATAGCCCCGACTAGCGGATATCTGAACACCGGGGAGCTGTTTTTT. Protein product: CASSIAPTSGYLNTGELFF.

About this clonotype: The conserved final phenylalanine or tryptophan is absent from the CDR3, which likely points to a read error. The chain is built from TRBV6-1 and TRBJ2-7; 13 bases agree with TRBD2. The CDR3 runs 18 residues. V was pared by 6 bases and J by 2 bases, with 13 bases of the junction left unmatched. CDR1 and CDR2 from the germline V gene are MNHNS and SASEGT. The CDR3 DNA reads TGTGCCAGCAGAGACCCGGGACTAGCGGGAAGCGCCGCCTACGAGCAGTACTTA. It is translated as CASRDPGLAGSAAYEQYL.

This rearrangement joins TRBV20-1 to TRBJ2-1; tentative D call: TRBD2 (6 bases). The CDR3 covers 14 residues. The germline V gene has CDR1 DFQATT and CDR2 SNEGSKA (reference sequence). The ends were cut back, 5 bases at V and 6 bases at J, with 17 bases in the middle. The chain's CDR3 is CSASLGGDGNEQFF. DNA for the CDR3: TGCAGTGCTTCTCTCGGGGGAGATGGCAATGAGCAGTTCTTC.

This clonotype has more than one count but fewer than ten. The chain couples TRBV27 to TRBJ1-5; possibly TRBD1 for D (5 bases). Trimming pared 4 bases from V and 3 bases from J, leaving 10 bases between. CDR3 length: 14 residues. CDR1 is MNHEY and CDR2 is SMNVEV in the germline V gene (reference sequence). The CDR3 region is CASSSGLNNQPQHF. The CDR3 DNA reads TGTGCCAGCAGTTCGGGACTGAACAATCAGCCCCAGCATTTT.

The chain uses TRBV12-3 or TRBV12-4 and TRBJ2-2; no clear D. The CDR3 contains 14 residues. The V end was cut by 3 bases, the J end by 2 bases, with 7 bases between. CDR3 loop: CASSFSINTGELFF. CDR3 DNA: TGTGCCAGCAGTTTCAGCATTAACACCGGGGAGCTGTTTTTT.

This clonotype was seen a few times. The CDR3 DNA reads as TGCAGCGTTGACTCAGGGGCGGCTGGCTACACCTTC. As protein: CSVDSGAAGYTF. This chain links TRBV29-1 with TRBJ1-2; D is possibly TRBD1 (6 bases). Germline CDR1 and CDR2: SQVTM and ANQGSEA. Trimming removed 3 bases at V and 7 bases at J, with 12 bases between. The CDR3 covers 12 residues.

V usage is TRBV6-1 and J usage is TRBJ2-2, with D uncertain. The CDR3 has 13 amino acids. The V end lost 7 bases, the J end lost 0 bases, and 6 bases lay between the germline ends. Germline-derived CDR1 and CDR2 are MNHNS and SASEGT. Written as DNA, the CDR3 is TGTGCCAGCACGAAGGCGAACACCGGGGAGCTGTTTTTT. As protein: CASTKANTGELFF.

The table lists this clonotype with many counts. This chain links TRBV12-3 or TRBV12-4 with TRBJ2-6; 11 bases map to TRBD1. The CDR3 has 17 amino acids. V was clipped by 5 bases and J by 4 bases; unmatched bases: 7. The DNA for the CDR3 is TGTGCCAGCAGTCCACCGGACAGGGGGCTAGGGGCCAACGTCCTGACTTTC. Its protein product is CASSPPDRGLGANVLTF.

Many counts were recorded for this clonotype. The chain employs TRBV27 and TRBJ1-2; TRBD1 matches at 8 bases. The CDR3 is 13 residues long. Germline lookup yields CDR1 MNHEY and CDR2 SMNVEV (reference sequence). The V segment lost 6 bases and the J segment 5 bases; nucleotides outside the gene matches: 5. The CDR3 DNA reads as TGTGCCAGCAGAGAGACAGGGGAATATGGCTACACCTTC. Residues: CASRETGEYGYTF.

In its sample, this clonotype was seen many times. V gene TRBV12-3 or TRBV12-4 combines with J gene TRBJ2-5, with D possibly TRBD2 on 5 matching bases. Deletions cut 6 bases from V and 2 bases from J, with 10 bases between. The CDR3 is made up of 13 amino acids. Written as DNA, the CDR3 is TGTGCCAGCAGCAGGAGGAAACAAGAGACCCAGTACTTC. It codes for CASSRRKQETQYF.

Details on this clonotype: A much larger clone lies a single base off, so this may be a read error. The genes are TRBV6-5 and TRBJ2-3; TRBD1 or TRBD2 may be the D gene (5 bases each). Trimming took off 11 bases at V and 4 bases at J, with 16 bases between the two ends. The CDR3 extends over 13 amino acids. Germline assignment: CDR1 MNHEY and CDR2 SVGAGI. CDR3 protein: CAVKVGDADTQYF. CDR3 nucleotide sequence: TGTGCCGTCAAAGTAGGGGACGCAGATACGCAGTATTTT.

Ten or more counts support this clonotype. This chain connects TRBV2 to TRBJ2-2, with 8 bases that match TRBD1. J was trimmed by 2 bases and V by 2 bases; bases with no gene match: 13. The CDR3 runs 19 residues. Per the germline V gene, CDR1 is SNHLY and CDR2 is FYNNEI. The CDR3 spells CASSEPGQDTPFNTGELFF. The CDR3 DNA reads as TGTGCCAGCAGTGAACCGGGACAGGATACTCCTTTCAACACCGGGGAGCTGTTTTTT.

At least ten counts were recorded for this clonotype. This chain connects TRBV10-3 to TRBJ2-1, with 13 bases that match TRBD2. J lost 2 bases, V lost 0 bases, and 4 bases had no gene match. Looked up from germline, CDR1 is ENHRY and CDR2 is SYGVKD. The CDR3 totals 18 residues. CDR3 residues: CAISESRTSGGTYNEQFF. CDR3 DNA sequence: TGTGCCATCAGTGAGTCTAGGACTAGCGGGGGCACCTACAATGAGCAGTTCTTC.

This clonotype occurred many times. The chain uses TRBV7-8 and TRBJ2-7; TRBD2 aligns across 10 bases. This CDR3 is 15 amino acids long. V shed 5 bases and J 6 bases; nucleotides not matched to a gene: 10. In germline, CDR1 is SGHVS, CDR2 FQNEAQ. The DNA of the CDR3 is TGTGCCAGCAGCCCTAGAGCTAGCGGGAGCGGCGAGCAGTACTTC. It encodes CASSPRASGSGEQYF.

The chain has TRBV20-1 and TRBJ1-1; perhaps TRBD1 as D (5 bases). The V end lost 4 bases, the J end lost 3 bases, and 12 bases lay between the germline ends. Germline V gene sequence: CDR1 DFQATT, CDR2 SNEGSKA (reference sequence). The CDR3 has 13 amino acids. The CDR3: CSATQGRYTEAFF. The CDR3 nucleotides are TGCAGTGCTACCCAGGGTAGGTACACTGAAGCTTTCTTT.

As concerns this clonotype: A much larger clonotype is one base distant, so this may be a read error. V is TRBV12-3 or TRBV12-4 and J is TRBJ1-1; D remains unclear. The CDR3 consists of 20 residues. The CDR3, as DNA: TGTACCAGCAGTTTGATCTTGTGGGGTGGGCAAAAGAAGGGCGTCGCTGAAGCTTTCTTT. Amino acids: CTSSLILWGGQKKGVAEAFF.

This clonotype appeared a few times. Compared with germline, one end of the junction differs, possibly owing to a read error. The chain carries TRBV20-1 and TRBJ2-2, with TRBD2 as a possible D gene (6 bases). This CDR3 spans 14 amino acids. Germline V CDR1 and CDR2: DFQATT, SNEGSKA (reference sequence). CDR3 in amino acids: CSARAGTGTGELFF. The DNA for the CDR3 is TGCAGTGCCAGAGCAGGGACTGGCACCGGGGAGCTGTTTTTT.

This clonotype was observed many times. The chain carries TRBV28 and TRBJ2-5; D is possibly TRBD2 (6 bases). The V gene's germline CDR1 is MDHEN and CDR2 SYDVKM. This CDR3 contains 13 residues. Trimming took off 4 bases at V and 3 bases at J, with 9 bases between the two ends. CDR3 sequence reads: CASSSGLEETQYF. CDR3 in DNA: TGTGCCAGCAGTTCGGGACTCGAAGAGACCCAGTACTTC. The entire variable domain, with the rest obtained from reference TRBV28 and TRBJ2-5, is as follows: DVKVTQSSRYLVKRTGEKVFLECVQDMDHENMFWYRQDPGLGLRLIYFSYDVKMKEKGDIPEGYSVSREKKERFSLILESASTNQTSMYLCASSSGLEETQYFGPGTRLLVL.